This TCR beta chain appears in the sequencing data of a study of cytomegalovirus exposure and HLA in healthy donors. With respect to this clone: Its antigen is undetermined.

The donors were part of the roughly 120-subject validation cohort, which stood apart from the roughly 700-subject first cohort. The method was immunoSEQ multiplex PCR; TCRdb's version includes in-frame clones alone and lacks a portion of them. The sample lists about 66,000 clones, approximately 96% occurring once. Overall study results and limits: The TCR clusters that emerged in the first cohort tended, a later analysis found, to co-occur in the approximately 130 validation repertoires. Reported performance of the classifier showed diagnosis of cytomegalovirus status with high specificity and sensitivity.

This CDR3 has 14 residues. From germline, CDR1 is SNHLY and CDR2 FYNNEI. With V trimmed by 3 bases and J by 6 bases, 6 bases remained unmatched. The source material was PBMCs. This TCR derives from a man younger than 30 in good health and CMV-seronegative. The chain joins TRBV2 to TRBJ2-3; TRBD1 agrees at 7 bases. In DNA, the CDR3 is TGTGCCAGCAGTGAGATCGAGGGGGCGGATACGCAGTATTTT. Its translation is CASSEIEGADTQYF.